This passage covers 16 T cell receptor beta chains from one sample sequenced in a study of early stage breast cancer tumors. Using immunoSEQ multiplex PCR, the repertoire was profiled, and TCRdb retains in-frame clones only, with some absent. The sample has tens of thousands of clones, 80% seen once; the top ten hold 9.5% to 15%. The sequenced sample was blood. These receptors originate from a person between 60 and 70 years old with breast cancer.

CDR3 sequence reads: CAWSSIQGGNQPQHF. Written as DNA, the CDR3 is TGTGCCTGGAGCTCCATACAGGGTGGCAATCAGCCCCAGCATTTT. The J gene is TRBJ1-5, the V gene TRBV30; tentatively, D is TRBD1 (6 bases). Germline CDR1 GTSNPN, CDR2 SVGIG (reference sequence). This CDR3 is built from 15 residues. The V end was cut by 3 bases, the J end by 2 bases, with 14 bases between. Complete variable domain (other parts from reference TRBV30 and TRBJ1-5): SQTIHQWPATLVQPVGSPLSLECTVEGTSNPNLYWYRQAAGRGLQLLFYSVGIGQISSEVPQNLSASRPQDRQFILSSKKLLLSDSGFYLCAWSSIQGGNQPQHFGDGTRLSIL.

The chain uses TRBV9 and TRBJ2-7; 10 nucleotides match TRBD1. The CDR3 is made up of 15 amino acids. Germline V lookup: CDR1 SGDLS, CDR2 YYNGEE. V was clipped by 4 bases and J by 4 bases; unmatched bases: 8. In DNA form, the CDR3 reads TGTGCCAGCAGCCCTCGGGACAGGGGACCATACGAGCAGTACTTC. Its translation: CASSPRDRGPYEQYF.

The DNA of the CDR3 is TGTGCCAGCACCCAACCGACTAGCGGGAGGACGGACGAGCAGTACTTC. The encoded protein is CASTQPTSGRTDEQYF. The gene calls are TRBV6-6 and TRBJ2-7; 13 bases are shared with TRBD2. The CDR3 runs 16 residues. Germline CDR1 MNHNY, CDR2 SVGAGI (reference sequence). V lost 7 bases, J lost 5 bases, and 11 bases stayed unmatched.

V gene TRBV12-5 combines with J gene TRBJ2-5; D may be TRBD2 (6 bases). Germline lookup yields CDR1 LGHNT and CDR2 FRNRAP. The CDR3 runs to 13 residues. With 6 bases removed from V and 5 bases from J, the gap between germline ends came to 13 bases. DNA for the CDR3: TGTGCTAGTGGCCTTGCCGCGGGGGAGACCCAGTACTTC. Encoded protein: CASGLAAGETQYF.

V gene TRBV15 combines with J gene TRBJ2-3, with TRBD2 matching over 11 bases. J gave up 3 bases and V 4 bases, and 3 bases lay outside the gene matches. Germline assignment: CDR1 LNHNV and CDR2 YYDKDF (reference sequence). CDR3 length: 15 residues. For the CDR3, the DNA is TGTGCCACCAGCATCGGGACTAGCGGTACAGATACGCAGTATTTT. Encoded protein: CATSIGTSGTDTQYF.

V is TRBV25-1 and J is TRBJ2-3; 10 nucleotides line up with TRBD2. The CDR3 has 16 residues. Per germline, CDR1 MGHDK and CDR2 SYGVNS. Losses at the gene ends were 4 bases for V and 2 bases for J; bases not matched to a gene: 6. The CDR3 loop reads CASSVGLAAITDTQYF. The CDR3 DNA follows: TGTGCCAGCAGTGTCGGACTAGCGGCGATCACAGATACGCAGTATTTT.

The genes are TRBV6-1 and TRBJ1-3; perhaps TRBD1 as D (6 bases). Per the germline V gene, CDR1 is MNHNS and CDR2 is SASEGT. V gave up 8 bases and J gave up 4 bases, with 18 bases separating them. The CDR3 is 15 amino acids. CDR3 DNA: TGTGCCAGCCTAACCCCAGGGGCTACAGGAAACACCATATATTTT. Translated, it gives CASLTPGATGNTIYF.

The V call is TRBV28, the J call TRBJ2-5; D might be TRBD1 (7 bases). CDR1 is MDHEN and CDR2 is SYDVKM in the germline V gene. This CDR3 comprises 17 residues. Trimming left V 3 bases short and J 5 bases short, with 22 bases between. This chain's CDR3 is CASSFGWRDSGSETQYF. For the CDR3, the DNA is TGTGCCAGCAGTTTCGGTTGGAGGGACAGCGGTTCGGAGACCCAGTACTTC.

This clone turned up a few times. As DNA, the CDR3 is TGTGCCAGCAGCTTAGTGGTCGGTCGACAGGCCTATGGCTACACCTTC. Amino acids: CASSLVVGRQAYGYTF. The V gene is TRBV7-8, the J gene TRBJ1-2; maybe TRBD1 (6 bases). CDR3 length: 16 amino acids. Germline V CDR1 and CDR2: SGHVS, FQNEAQ. V was cut by 1 base and J by 4 bases, with 16 bases left in between.

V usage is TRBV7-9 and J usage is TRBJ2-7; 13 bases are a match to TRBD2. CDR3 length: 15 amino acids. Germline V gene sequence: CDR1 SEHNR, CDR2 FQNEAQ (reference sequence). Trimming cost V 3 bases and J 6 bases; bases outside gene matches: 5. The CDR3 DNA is TGTGCCAGCAGCTTTAGGACTAGCGGGAGTGGCGAGCAGTACTTC. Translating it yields CASSFRTSGSGEQYF.

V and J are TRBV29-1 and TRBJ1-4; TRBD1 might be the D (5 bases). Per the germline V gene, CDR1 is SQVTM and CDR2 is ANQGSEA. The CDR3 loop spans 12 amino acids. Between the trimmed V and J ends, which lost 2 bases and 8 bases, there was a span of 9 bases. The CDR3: CSVEQGGEKLFF. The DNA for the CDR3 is TGCAGCGTTGAACAGGGTGGCGAAAAACTGTTTTTT.

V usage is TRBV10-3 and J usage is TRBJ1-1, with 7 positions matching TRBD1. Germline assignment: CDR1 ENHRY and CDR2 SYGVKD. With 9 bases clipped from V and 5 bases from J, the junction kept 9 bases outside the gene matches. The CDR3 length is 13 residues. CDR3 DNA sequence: TGTGCCATTTCTACCGGACAGGCGACTGAAGCTTTCTTT. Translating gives CAISTGQATEAFF.

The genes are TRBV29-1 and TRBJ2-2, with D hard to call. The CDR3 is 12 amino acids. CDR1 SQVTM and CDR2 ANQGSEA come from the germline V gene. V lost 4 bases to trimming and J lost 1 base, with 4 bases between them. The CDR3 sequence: CSVAWNTGELFF. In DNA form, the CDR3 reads TGCAGCGTTGCTTGGAACACCGGGGAGCTGTTTTTT.

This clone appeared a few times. The DNA for the CDR3 is TGTGCCAGCAGCACGACAGGGGGTGGAAATGAGCAGTTCTTC. Its protein product is CASSTTGGGNEQFF. This sequence joins TRBV7-3 and TRBJ2-1; 9 bases fit TRBD1. The CDR3 is 14 amino acids. CDR1 and CDR2 from the germline V gene are SGHTA and FQGTGA. V shed 5 bases, J shed 7 bases, and the junction held 6 bases outside the gene matches.

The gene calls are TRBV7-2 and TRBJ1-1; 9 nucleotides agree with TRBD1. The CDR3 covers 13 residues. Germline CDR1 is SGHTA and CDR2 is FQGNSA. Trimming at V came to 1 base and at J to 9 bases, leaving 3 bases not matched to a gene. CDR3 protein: CASSLGGTGKAFF. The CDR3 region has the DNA TGTGCCAGCAGCTTAGGTGGGACAGGGAAAGCTTTCTTT. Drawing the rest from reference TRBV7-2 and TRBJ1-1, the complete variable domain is GAGVSQSPSNKVTEKGKDVELRCDPISGHTALYWYRQSLGQGLEFLIYFQGNSAPDKSGLPSDRFSAERTGGSVSTLTIQRTQQEDSAVYLCASSLGGTGKAFFGQGTRLTVV.

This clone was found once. CDR3 nucleotides: TGTGCCAGCTCACCCGAAGAGACCCAGTACTTC. Translation gives CASSPEETQYF. The rearrangement joins TRBV18 to TRBJ2-5; D is undetermined. V lost 3 bases and J 3 bases, leaving 2 bases between the germline ends. Germline values: CDR1 KGHSH, CDR2 LQKENI. The CDR3 totals 11 residues.